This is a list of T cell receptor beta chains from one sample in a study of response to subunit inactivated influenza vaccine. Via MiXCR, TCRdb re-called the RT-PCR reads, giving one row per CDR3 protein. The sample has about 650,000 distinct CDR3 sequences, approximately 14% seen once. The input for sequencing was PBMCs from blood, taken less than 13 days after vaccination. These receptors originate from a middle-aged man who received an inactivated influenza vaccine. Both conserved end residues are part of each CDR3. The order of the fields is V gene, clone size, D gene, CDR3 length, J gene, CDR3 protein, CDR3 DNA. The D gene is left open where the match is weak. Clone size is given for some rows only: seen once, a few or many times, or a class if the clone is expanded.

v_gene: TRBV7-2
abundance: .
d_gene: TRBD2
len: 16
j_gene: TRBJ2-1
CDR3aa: CASDLTGGRPPNEQFF
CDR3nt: TGTGCCAGCGACCTTACTGGCGGGAGACCCCCCAATGAGCAGTTCTTC

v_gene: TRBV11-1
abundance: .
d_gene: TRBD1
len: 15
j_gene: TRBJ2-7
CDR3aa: CASRSLQGASYEQYF
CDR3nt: TGTGCCAGCAGAAGTCTACAGGGGGCCTCCTACGAGCAGTACTTC

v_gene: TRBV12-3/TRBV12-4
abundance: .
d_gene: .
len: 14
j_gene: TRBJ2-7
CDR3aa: CASSFFGPNYEQYF
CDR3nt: TGTGCCAGCAGTTTCTTCGGACCAAACTACGAGCAGTACTTC

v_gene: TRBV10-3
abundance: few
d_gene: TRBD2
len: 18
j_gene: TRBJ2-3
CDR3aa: CAISTGTSGGKPTDTQYF
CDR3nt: TGTGCCATCAGCACCGGGACTAGCGGGGGAAAGCCCACAGATACGCAGTATTTT

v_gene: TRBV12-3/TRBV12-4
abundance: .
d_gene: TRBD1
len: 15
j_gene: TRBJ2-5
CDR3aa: CASSPTPGQQETQYF
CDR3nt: TGTGCCAGCAGTCCGACGCCGGGACAGCAAGAGACCCAGTACTTC

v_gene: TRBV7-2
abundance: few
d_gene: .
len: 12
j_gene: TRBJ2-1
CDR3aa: CASSLEARHPIF
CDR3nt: TGTGCCAGCAGCTTAGAGGCGCGACACCCCATTTTC

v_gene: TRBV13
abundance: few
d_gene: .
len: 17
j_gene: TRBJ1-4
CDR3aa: CASSQRTAVGTNEKLFF
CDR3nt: TGTGCCAGCAGCCAACGGACAGCCGTAGGGACTAATGAAAAACTGTTTTTT

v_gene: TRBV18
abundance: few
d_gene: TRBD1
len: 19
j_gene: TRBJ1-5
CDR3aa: CASSPGTGRGMGSNQPQHF
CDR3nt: TGTGCCAGCTCACCCGGGACAGGGAGGGGTATGGGCAGCAATCAGCCCCAGCATTTT

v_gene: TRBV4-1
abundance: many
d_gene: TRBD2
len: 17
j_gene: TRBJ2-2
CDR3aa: CASSQGPGGRHTGELFF
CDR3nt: TGCGCCAGCAGCCAAGGTCCGGGGGGGCGGCACACCGGGGAGCTGTTTTTT

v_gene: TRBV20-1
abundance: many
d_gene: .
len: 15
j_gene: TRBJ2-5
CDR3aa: CSAPDRQGTQETQYF
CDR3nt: TGCAGTGCCCCCGACAGGCAGGGGACCCAAGAGACCCAGTACTTC

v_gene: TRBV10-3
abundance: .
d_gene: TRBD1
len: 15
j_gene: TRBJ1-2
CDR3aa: CATQPGQGVDYGYTF
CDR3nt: TGTGCCACCCAGCCGGGACAGGGGGTGGACTATGGCTACACCTTC

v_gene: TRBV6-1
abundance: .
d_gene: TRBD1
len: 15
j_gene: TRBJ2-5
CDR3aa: CASKRDPGGHETQYF
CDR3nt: TGTGCCAGCAAACGAGACCCAGGGGGCCACGAGACCCAGTACTTC

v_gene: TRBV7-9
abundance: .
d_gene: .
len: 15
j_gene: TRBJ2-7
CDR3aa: CASSRGWGRSYEQYF
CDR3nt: TGTGCCAGCAGCCGTGGGTGGGGGCGCTCCTACGAGCAGTACTTC

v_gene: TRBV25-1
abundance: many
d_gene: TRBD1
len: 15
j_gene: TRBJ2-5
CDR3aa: CASSEVTGAQETQYF
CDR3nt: TGTGCCAGCAGTGAGGTCACAGGGGCCCAAGAGACCCAGTACTTC

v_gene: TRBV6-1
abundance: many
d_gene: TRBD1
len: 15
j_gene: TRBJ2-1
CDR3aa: CASSPQGASYNEQFF
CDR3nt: TGTGCCAGCAGCCCTCAGGGGGCGTCCTACAATGAGCAGTTCTTC

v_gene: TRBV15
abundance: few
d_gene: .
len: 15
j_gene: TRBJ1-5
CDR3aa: CATSRDVQSNQPQHF
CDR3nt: TGTGCCACCAGCAGAGATGTACAGAGCAATCAGCCCCAGCATTTT

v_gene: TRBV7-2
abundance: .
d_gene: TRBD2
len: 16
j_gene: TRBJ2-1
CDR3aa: CASSLGSGGYYNEQFF
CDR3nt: TGTGCCAGCAGCTTAGGTAGCGGGGGGTATTACAATGAGCAGTTCTTC

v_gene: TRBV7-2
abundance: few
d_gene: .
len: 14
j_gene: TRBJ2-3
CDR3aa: CASSLDPGADTQYF
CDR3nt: TGTGCCAGCAGCTTAGATCCGGGGGCGGATACGCAGTATTTT

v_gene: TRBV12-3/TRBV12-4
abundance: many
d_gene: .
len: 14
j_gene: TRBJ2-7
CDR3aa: CASSPYGTLYEQYF
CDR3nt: TGTGCCAGCAGTCCCTACGGGACACTTTACGAGCAGTACTTC

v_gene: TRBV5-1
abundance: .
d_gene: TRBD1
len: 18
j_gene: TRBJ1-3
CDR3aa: CASSLGQGSETFGNTICF
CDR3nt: TGCGCCAGCAGCTTGGGACAGGGAAGTGAGACATTTGGAAACACCATATGTTTT

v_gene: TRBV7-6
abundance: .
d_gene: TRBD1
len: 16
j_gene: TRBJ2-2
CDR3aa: CASSLAAGQGAGELFF
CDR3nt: TGTGCCAGCAGCTTAGCGGCGGGACAGGGGGCCGGGGAGCTGTTTTTT

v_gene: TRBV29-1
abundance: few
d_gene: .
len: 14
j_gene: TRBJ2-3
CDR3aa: CSVEDQVFADTQYF
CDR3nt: TGCAGCGTTGAAGATCAAGTCTTCGCTGATACGCAGTATTTT

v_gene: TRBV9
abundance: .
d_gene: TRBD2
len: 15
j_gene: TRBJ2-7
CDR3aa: CASSVGTSLSYEQYF
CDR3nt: TGTGCCAGCAGCGTAGGGACTAGTCTTTCCTACGAGCAGTACTTC

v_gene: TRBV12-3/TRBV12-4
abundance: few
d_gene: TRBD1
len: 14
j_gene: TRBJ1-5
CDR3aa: CASSMGQGSQPQHF
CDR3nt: TGTGCCAGCAGTATGGGACAGGGGAGTCAGCCCCAGCATTTT

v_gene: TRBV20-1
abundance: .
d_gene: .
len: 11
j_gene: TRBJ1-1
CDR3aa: CSARVSQGAFF
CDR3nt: TGCAGTGCTAGAGTTTCCCAGGGGGCTTTCTTT

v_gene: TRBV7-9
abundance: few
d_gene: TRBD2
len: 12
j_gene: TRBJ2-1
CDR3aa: CASSPTSGKQFF
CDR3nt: TGTGCCAGCAGCCCGACTAGCGGGAAACAGTTCTTC

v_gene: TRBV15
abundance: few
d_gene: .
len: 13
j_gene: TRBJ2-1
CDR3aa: CATTGRNKNEQFF
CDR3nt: TGTGCCACCACGGGCAGAAATAAAAATGAGCAGTTCTTC

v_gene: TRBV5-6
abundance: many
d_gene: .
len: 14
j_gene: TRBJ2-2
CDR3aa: CASSRTENTGELFF
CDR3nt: TGTGCCAGCAGCCGGACAGAGAACACCGGGGAGCTGTTTTTT